Presented here are 28 T cell receptor beta chains from one specimen sequenced in a study of T cells in Graves' hyperthyroidism and ophthalmopathy. From RNA transcripts, TCR beta CDR3 regions were amplified. Primed by the HTBI set, a first-round RT-PCR was run on the TCR CDR3. One entry per CDR3 protein results from TCRdb running MiXCR on the multiplex PCR reads. The sample carries roughly 500,000 distinct CDR3 sequences, 35% to 55% recorded once. Sequenced sample: peripheral blood or thyroid tissue (not recorded which). Receptor source: an adult woman with Graves' disease, either hyperthyroidism or ophthalmopathy (not recorded which).

As for this clonotype: The CDR3 end shows no conserved phenylalanine or tryptophan, and so a read error is likely. The V call is TRBV5-1, the J call TRBJ1-1; D might be TRBD1 (5 bases). The CDR3 spans 12 residues. Per germline, CDR1 SGHRS and CDR2 YFSETQ. Trimming stripped 3 bases from V and 3 bases from J, with 6 bases between. The chain's CDR3 is CASSSGDTEAFV. The CDR3 nucleotides are TGCGCCAGCAGCTCGGGGGACACTGAAGCTTTCGTT.

In this sample, this clonotype turned up many times. J is TRBJ2-2 and V is TRBV2; 13 bases are a match to TRBD2. CDR3 size: 15 residues. Germline assignment: CDR1 SNHLY and CDR2 FYNNEI. J lost 5 bases, V lost 5 bases, and 2 bases had no gene match. The CDR3 sequence is CASSRTSGRTGELFF. CDR3 DNA sequence: TGTGCCAGCAGTAGGACTAGCGGGAGAACCGGGGAGCTGTTTTTT.

The rearrangement joins TRBV16 to TRBJ2-7; no clear D. V lost 5 bases to trimming and J lost 9 bases, with 20 bases between them. Per germline, CDR1 KGHSY and CDR2 FQNENV. The CDR3 totals 14 residues. In DNA form, the CDR3 reads TGTGCCAGCAGCGTAGGATTGGGTGGGCCGTCGCAGTACTTC. Its protein product is CASSVGLGGPSQYF.

This clonotype showed up many times. The V gene is TRBV25-1, the J gene TRBJ2-3; 10 positions agree with TRBD2. With V trimmed by 3 bases and J by 0 bases, 0 bases remained unmatched. The germline CDR1 and CDR2 sequences are MGHDK and SYGVNS. This CDR3 has 15 amino acids. CDR3 sequence reads: CASSETSGSTDTQYF. In DNA form, the CDR3 reads TGTGCCAGCAGTGAGACTAGCGGGAGCACAGATACGCAGTATTTT.

The V gene is TRBV7-2, the J gene TRBJ1-6; D gene unclear. V was cut by 1 base and J by 9 bases, with 13 bases left in between. This CDR3 has 15 amino acids. Germline CDR1 reads SGHTA; CDR2 reads FQGNSA. For the CDR3, the DNA is TGTGCCAGCAGCTTAGATACAGCCTGGGGTTCACCCCTCCACTTT. It yields the protein CASSLDTAWGSPLHF. The variable domain in full, with the rest retrieved from reference TRBV7-2 and TRBJ1-6, is GAGVSQSPSNKVTEKGKDVELRCDPISGHTALYWYRQSLGQGLEFLIYFQGNSAPDKSGLPSDRFSAERTGGSVSTLTIQRTQQEDSAVYLCASSLDTAWGSPLHFGNGTRLTVT.

The chain combines TRBV10-3 with TRBJ1-2; perhaps TRBD1 as D (5 bases). V was shortened by 2 bases and J by 6 bases, with 13 bases between the two germline ends. Germline V gene data show CDR1 as ENHRY and CDR2 as SYGVKD. This CDR3 is 14 amino acids long. CDR3 region: CAISERGDGDGYTF. In DNA form, the CDR3 reads TGTGCCATCAGTGAGAGGGGCGACGGGGATGGCTACACCTTC.

In this sample, this clonotype turned up many times. This chain connects TRBV20-1 to TRBJ2-6; TRBD1 is a possible D gene (5 bases). This CDR3 is 14 amino acids long. Trimming removed 5 bases at V and 1 base at J, with 9 bases between. From germline, CDR1 is DFQATT and CDR2 SNEGSKA (reference sequence). The CDR3 here is CSAYRNSGANVLTF. CDR3 DNA: TGCAGTGCTTACAGGAATTCTGGGGCCAACGTCCTGACTTTC.

A remark on this clonotype: Relative to the germline gene, one junction end is altered; a read error may explain this. The chain joins TRBV24-1 to TRBJ2-2; 8 bases align to TRBD1. CDR1 KGHDR and CDR2 SFDVKD come from the germline V gene. CDR3 length: 16 residues. The CDR3 reads CATSDRGRGDTGELSW. The CDR3, as DNA: TGTGCCACCAGTGACAGGGGGCGCGGGGACACCGGGGAGCTGTCTTGG.

V usage is TRBV2 and J usage is TRBJ1-1; D unclear. CDR3 length equals 14 residues. V was pared by 4 bases and J by 4 bases, with 13 bases between. Germline values: CDR1 SNHLY, CDR2 FYNNEI. The CDR3 is CASSGPLGFTEAFF. The CDR3 DNA is TGTGCCAGCAGTGGCCCCCTCGGGTTCACTGAAGCTTTCTTT.

The genes are TRBV4-2 and TRBJ2-3; 7 nucleotides line up with TRBD2. V dropped 1 base and J dropped 3; count of bases not matched to a gene: 7. The CDR3 has 16 residues. Germline lookup yields CDR1 LGHNA and CDR2 YNFKEQ. This chain's CDR3 is CASSQGAGHNTDTQYF. In DNA form, the CDR3 reads TGTGCCAGCAGCCAAGGAGCGGGGCATAATACAGATACGCAGTATTTT.

This clonotype was observed many times. The CDR3 spells CASSLTLQGSGEAFF. CDR3 DNA sequence: TGCGCCAGCAGCTTGACACTACAGGGGTCCGGTGAAGCTTTCTTT. The chain joins TRBV5-1 to TRBJ1-1; 7 positions agree with TRBD1. The germline gives CDR1 SGHRS, CDR2 YFSETQ. The J segment lost 7 bases and the V segment lost 1 base, leaving 10 bases of the junction unmatched. The CDR3 is 15 amino acids.

V and J are TRBV12-3 or TRBV12-4 and TRBJ1-2; D ambiguous. V gave up 2 bases and J gave up 8 bases, with 9 bases separating them. CDR3 length equals 12 residues. CDR3 residues: CASSLTTRGYTF. The CDR3 DNA follows: TGTGCCAGCAGTTTAACGACGCGCGGCTACACCTTC.

The chain joins TRBV20-1 to TRBJ2-5; D possibly corresponds to TRBD2 (6 bases). V was trimmed by 3 bases and J by 5 bases, leaving 13 bases between them. The V gene's germline CDR1 is DFQATT and CDR2 SNEGSKA (reference sequence). There are 13 residues in the CDR3. CDR3 region: CSAREGMMETQYF. The CDR3, as DNA: TGCAGTGCTAGGGAGGGGATGATGGAGACCCAGTACTTC.

The chain couples TRBV9 to TRBJ1-2; possibly TRBD1 for D (6 bases). V was shortened by 3 bases and J by 7 bases, with 19 bases between the two germline ends. There are 15 residues in the CDR3. Germline V lookup: CDR1 SGDLS, CDR2 YYNGEE. Here the CDR3 DNA reads TGTGCCAGCAGCGCTACCCTAGCGGGGGCCTCTGGCTACACCTTC. Amino acid sequence: CASSATLAGASGYTF.

A few counts support this clonotype. The chain uses TRBV30 and TRBJ1-3; D not resolved. The length of the CDR3 is 15 residues. V dropped 3 bases and J dropped 1 base, with 13 bases sitting between them. Germline V gives CDR1 GTSNPN, CDR2 SVGIG (reference sequence). For the CDR3, the DNA is TGTGCCTGGAGGCGGGTTTTGTCATCTGGAAACACCATATATTTT. Protein product: CAWRRVLSSGNTIYF.

This clonotype appeared a few times. This chain links TRBV18 with TRBJ1-4; TRBD1 might be the D (5 bases). Germline loops: CDR1 KGHSH, CDR2 LQKENI. This CDR3 is 14 amino acids long. Trimming took 4 bases from V and 9 from J, leaving 15 bases between them. CDR3 in amino acids: CASSLTSGDQKLFF. The CDR3 DNA is TGTGCCAGCTCACTCACCTCGGGGGATCAAAAACTGTTTTTT.

A remark on this clonotype: No DNA is shown, since the ends of the CDR3 on it are uncertain; the CDR3 is the one TCRdb lists. This rearrangement joins TRBV20-1 to TRBJ1-4; the table's D call of TRBD1 was not tested on the DNA. Germline V gene lookup returns CDR1 DFQATT and CDR2 SNEGSKA (reference sequence). Termini included, the CDR3 measures 16 amino acids. This CDR3 reads CSVPLERDRVWKNCFF.

This clonotype was picked up many times. This rearrangement joins TRBV6-6 to TRBJ2-5, with D unresolved. The CDR3 is made up of 14 amino acids. V dropped 3 bases and J dropped 5 bases, with 13 bases sitting between them. Germline loops: CDR1 MNHNY, CDR2 SVGAGI (reference sequence). CDR3: CASSYESPRETQYF. The CDR3 DNA reads as TGTGCCAGCAGTTATGAATCCCCACGGGAGACCCAGTACTTC.

This clonotype has ten or more counts. This sequence joins TRBV6-5 and TRBJ1-2, with 7 bases lining up with TRBD1. CDR1 and CDR2 (germline): MNHEY, SVGAGI. The ends lost 5 bases at V and 0 bases at J; junction bases unmatched: 9. There are 16 residues in the CDR3. CDR3 protein: CASSRGTDYTNYGYTF. In DNA form, the CDR3 reads TGTGCCAGCAGTCGCGGGACAGACTACACTAACTATGGCTACACCTTC.

V gene TRBV7-4 combines with J gene TRBJ1-3; D possibly corresponds to TRBD1 (5 bases). Trimming cost V 5 bases and J 2 bases, with 16 bases left between them. This CDR3 contains 16 residues. Germline V lookup: CDR1 SGHVT, CDR2 SQSDAQ. The CDR3 nucleotides read TGTGCCAGCAGCGTAGGGGCAGGAGGCGCTGGAAACACCATATATTTT. As protein: CASSVGAGGAGNTIYF.

The V and J genes are TRBV10-3 and TRBJ1-3, with D possibly TRBD1 on 5 matching bases. The germline V gene encodes CDR1 ENHRY and CDR2 SYGVKD. The CDR3 spans 17 residues. V was trimmed by 4 bases and J by 0 bases, leaving 16 bases between them. This CDR3 is CAISARDRYYSGNTIYF. The CDR3 DNA follows: TGTGCCATCAGTGCTAGAGACAGATACTACTCTGGAAACACCATATATTTT.

To note about this clonotype: Since a much larger clone is just one base distant, this may be a read error. The gene calls are TRBV18 and TRBJ1-6; the D gene is possibly TRBD1 (6 bases). Trimming removed 3 bases at V and 8 bases at J, with 14 bases between. This CDR3 spans 15 amino acids. The germline gives CDR1 KGHSH, CDR2 LQKENI. The CDR3 spells CASSPAGQPHSPLHF. The DNA for the CDR3 is TGTGCCAGCTCACCCGCCGGACAGCCCCATTCACCCCTCCACTTT.

The table lists this clonotype with many counts. One end of the junction does not line up with germline, which may come from a read error. V gene TRBV10-2 combines with J gene TRBJ1-5; D ambiguous. The germline CDR1 and CDR2 sequences are WSHSY and SAAADI. The CDR3 contains 15 residues. In nucleotides, the CDR3 is TGCGCCAGCAGTGAAGGAACGTATAGCAATCAGTCCCAGCATTTT. Translating it yields CASSEGTYSNQSQHF.

The rearrangement joins TRBV7-9 to TRBJ2-5; D possibly corresponds to TRBD2 (6 bases). This CDR3 contains 14 residues. Germline CDR1 SEHNR, CDR2 FQNEAQ (reference sequence). Trimming removed 6 bases at V and 5 bases at J, with 16 bases between. The CDR3 DNA reads as TGTGCCAGCAGTCCTACCGACGGGGGTGAGACCCAGTACTTC. Its protein product is CASSPTDGGETQYF.

This clonotype came up many times. This chain joins TRBV5-8 and TRBJ1-6; tentative D call: TRBD1 (5 bases). The V and J ends lost 4 bases and 7 bases respectively, with 12 bases between them. There are 14 residues in the CDR3. CDR1 SGHTS and CDR2 YDEGEE come from the germline V gene. The CDR3 is CASSRRDGNSPLHF. The CDR3 DNA is TGTGCCAGCAGCCGCCGGGACGGAAATTCACCCCTCCACTTT.

The chain is built from TRBV7-2 and TRBJ2-3, with 10 bases lining up with TRBD2. CDR1 and CDR2 from the germline V gene are SGHTA and FQGNSA. The V gene end was trimmed by 10 bases and the J gene end by 5 bases; junction bases not matched to a gene: 15. The CDR3 is 16 residues long. This CDR3 reads CATTKASGRVGDTQYF. As DNA, the CDR3 is TGTGCCACTACTAAAGCCAGCGGGAGGGTGGGAGATACGCAGTATTTT. Variable domain in full (rest from reference TRBV7-2 and TRBJ2-3): GAGVSQSPSNKVTEKGKDVELRCDPISGHTALYWYRQSLGQGLEFLIYFQGNSAPDKSGLPSDRFSAERTGGSVSTLTIQRTQQEDSAVYLCATTKASGRVGDTQYFGPGTRLTVL.

The V and J genes are TRBV2 and TRBJ1-5; 10 bases align to TRBD1. Germline trimming cut 4 bases from V and 5 bases from J; bases unmatched to any gene: 2. The germline V gene encodes CDR1 SNHLY and CDR2 FYNNEI. This CDR3 comprises 14 residues. This chain's CDR3 is CASSGGQGYQPQHF. CDR3 DNA sequence: TGTGCCAGCAGTGGGGGACAGGGGTATCAGCCCCAGCATTTT. Drawing the rest from reference TRBV2 and TRBJ1-5, the complete variable domain is EPEVTQTPSHQVTQMGQEVILRCVPISNHLYFYWYRQILGQKVEFLVSFYNNEISEKSEIFDDQFSVERPDGSNFTLKIRSTKLEDSAMYFCASSGGQGYQPQHFGDGTRLSIL.

In this sample, this clonotype turned up many times. V and J are TRBV6-5 and TRBJ1-2; D gene uncertain. V lost 0 bases and J 5 bases, leaving 10 bases between the germline ends. The CDR3 has 14 residues. Germline CDR1 and CDR2: MNHEY and SVGAGI. CDR3: CASSYSGLLYGYTF. The CDR3 DNA is TGTGCCAGCAGTTACTCGGGCCTGCTGTATGGCTACACCTTC.